The TCR beta chain under discussion was sequenced for a study of cytomegalovirus exposure and HLA in healthy donors (dated by TCRdb to the late 2010s). The study in broad terms: An earlier analysis of approximately 590 of the donors reported approximately 290 Gb of sequence data and roughly 100 million unique TCR beta sequences from 150 million to 200 million T cells. Approximately 310 gigabases of sequencing data and around 85 million unique TCR sequences made up an early release that covered fewer than 650 HLA-typed donors. Of the roughly 390 genotyped donors, approximately 82% fell in the genetic ancestry cluster associated with self-reported Caucasian donors. The study aimed to test whether signatures of past pathogen exposure could be identified by cataloging public T cell receptors. Using immunosequencing, the study profiled T cell repertoires from about 610 subjects and related those repertoires to cytomegalovirus serostatus. A separate validation cohort of 100 to 150 different subjects was used in addition to the roughly 670-subject first cohort. To predict cytomegalovirus infection status, the study combined high-throughput TCR immunosequencing, statistical association of individual TCRs with disease status, and machine learning. In a later analysis, previously published TCR beta repertoires from 600 to 850 donors were re-analyzed and high-resolution HLA genotyping was added so that TCR occurrence patterns could be studied. In the later analysis, no new phenotypic data were used to find candidate immune exposures; instead, reliance was placed on TCR beta sequences and their occurrence across donors. In an earlier analysis of 500 to 650 of the donors, high-throughput TCR beta sequencing was used to judge whether each TCR beta V gene segment behaved as functional or pseudogenic. Donor age, sex, ethnicity and CMV serostatus were collected together with the repertoire data. In a later genetic analysis, genome-wide SNP genotypes for about 55% of the roughly 700 donors were used, and that subset was treated as a discovery cohort. Every discovery cohort repertoire had been produced on one sequencing platform. HLA typing covered class I and class II loci at four-digit resolution. The number of donors typed differed by locus, with roughly 620-630 for A, B, C, DRB1 and DQB1, roughly 520 for DQA1, some 570 for DPA1, and roughly 450 for DPB1. Because of strong linkage in the cohort, five DR-DQ haplotypes were treated as single units for association and clustering. Across some 400 genotyped donors of the cohort, an average of roughly 230,000 unique TCR beta nucleotide sequences per donor were sequenced, and roughly a sixth of those sequences were non-productive.

Libraries were constructed by the immunoSEQ multiplex PCR assay. For the multiplex PCR, a mixture combining 60 forward primers for TCR Vbeta segments and 13 reverse primers for TCR Jbeta segments was used. The CDR3 region of rearranged TCR beta genes was amplified from genomic DNA by a multiplex PCR assay. The amplified TCR beta libraries were sequenced on the Illumina HiSeq System as 87-base-pair reads. The authors' pipeline ran thus. Across the roughly 700 repertoires, a later analysis counted approximately 83 million unique TCR beta chains, around 10 million of which were shared by at least two donors. To remove PCR and sequencing errors, raw reads were error-corrected and collapsed into unique sequences using a nearest-neighbor algorithm that merged closely related sequences. Alignment of CDR3 sequences to IMGT reference sequences was used to assign V, D and J gene segments. Each retained sequence needed at least a six-nucleotide match to both a V gene segment and a J gene segment. A rearrangement was called productive if the CDR3 had no stop codons and remained in frame with V and J, and every other rearrangement was called non-productive. Following IMGT convention, CDR3 was defined as the stretch from the second conserved V-encoded cysteine up to the conserved J-encoded phenylalanine. Sequences without an unambiguous match to a single V gene segment were excluded from the earlier analysis of 450 to 750 of the donors. In an earlier analysis of 587 of the donors, V segments were called functional above 56.7% productive rearrangements and were called segregating when the between-donor standard deviation exceeded 5%. A statistical classification framework was built to diagnose cytomegalovirus status from the catalog of TCR beta chain sequences. In a later analysis, V and J genes were assigned by comparing TCR nucleotide sequences against IMGT/GENE-DB human TR gene sequences. In a later analysis, CDR3 sequences and most-parsimonious VDJ recombination scenarios were assigned using the TCRdist pipeline. In a later analysis, each TCR beta chain was defined by its CDR3 amino acid sequence together with its V-gene family, and reads without a unique V-gene family were excluded. To address suspected cross-contamination and a sequencing artifact, a later analysis removed 550 to 750 highly shared, low-generation-probability nucleotide sequences. In a later analysis, a clonal expansion index was calculated for each public chain from normalized within-repertoire ranks of inferred template counts. In a later analysis, generation probabilities were computed with a VDJ recombination model fitted to out-of-frame rearrangements, and the resulting probabilities were checked against IGoR. A later analysis scored TCR-TCR, TCR-HLA and TCR-CMV co-occurrence with hypergeometric tests, applying a repertoire-size bias correction to TCR pairs. In a later analysis, false discovery rates were estimated by permuting HLA or CMV assignments 20 times. A later analysis grouped co-occurring TCRs with DBSCAN, adding TCRdist sequence similarity when clustering within HLA-allele-positive subsets. Repertoires with fewer than 30,000 or more than 120,000 public chains, plus five repertoires with anomalous nucleotide sharing, were excluded from co-occurrence clustering. TCRdb carries this immuneACCESS record with in-frame sequences only. Its versions omit some clonotypes, under half of them owing to an unresolved V gene in the studies checked, with the rest unexplained. V, J and clone size are those of that table, while D and trimming were read from the DNA. The sample includes over 150,000 clones, with 80% observed a single time. 5.5% to 7.5% of the sample goes to the ten largest clones.

What the research found in general, with its limitations: Because the 87-base-pair reads could not distinguish some IMGT-functional V segments, including TRBV6-2 and TRBV6-3, those segments were excluded. In both the original and validation cohorts, the classifier was reported to diagnose cytomegalovirus status with high specificity and sensitivity. Sequencing depth was assumed to be roughly uniform across donors in the presence/absence analyses, though that assumption may not hold. Assigning TCR associations to individual alleles was difficult when HLA alleles, especially DR and DQ, strongly co-occurred. The sequencing pipeline was judged likely to have produced a cluster of highly shared sequence variants as a technical artifact. The earlier analysis of some 560 of the donors excluded roughly 16 rarely observed V segments, including chromosome 9 orphons, because counts were too low. The authors suggested that the approach could potentially be generalized to other disease states and immunological phenotypes. A few of the identified cytomegalovirus-associated TCR beta chains were confirmed in vitro to be specific for cytomegalovirus antigens. While some public TCRs were present in many individuals, most TCR sequences turned up only very rarely across donors. A later analysis found that most CMV-associated TCR beta chains appeared HLA-restricted, with HLA associations seemingly driven largely by CMV exposure. Linkage disequilibrium might explain the correlated functional status among segregating V segments, but an unknown experimental factor could not be ruled out. CMV serostatus was the only immune exposure information available for the cohort. Compared with equally common non-associated chains, HLA-associated TCR beta chains in a later analysis were more clonally expanded and had lower generation probabilities. Compared with the approximately 710-donor mean, donors in an Asian-associated ancestry cluster had fewer N-insertions in productive TCRs, according to a later genetic analysis. According to a later analysis, parvovirus B19, influenza, CMV and Epstein-Barr virus appeared linked to several top co-occurrence clusters. Because HLA typing was unavailable for some donors at each locus, only the typed subset was used in association tests. In a later analysis, some 18,000 TCR beta sequences were associated with specific HLA alleles at a false discovery rate of 0.05. In the study, approximately 160 TCR beta chains were listed as associated with cytomegalovirus. According to a later analysis, TCR association rates differed among HLA loci, with DRB1 alleles showing the most associated TCRs and HLA-C alleles showing the fewest. In an earlier analysis of approximately 590 of the donors, most TCR beta V segments appeared in productive rearrangements about 90% or about 30% of the time, broadly matching IMGT annotations. In this cohort, only TCR beta chains were sequenced, and detectable features were limited by the absence of alpha or paired-chain data. A further reported finding was that TCR beta sequences accurately predicted the HLA-A and HLA-B alleles for most subjects in the first cohort. In a later genetic analysis, a missense DCLRE1C variant was associated with V-gene and J-gene trimming of TCR beta chains, and the association was replicated in an independent cohort.

Its CDR3 holds 15 amino acids, cysteine through phenylalanine. The only DNA kept is the CDR3, 45 bases in frame from the first base. Unmatched junction bases come to 4, with V trimmed by 4 bases and J by 1 base. The germline V gene supplies CDR1 MNHNS and CDR2 SASEGT. The cohort was made up of under 800 healthy bone marrow donors. At the time of sampling, every cohort member was nominally healthy, though immune exposures that went unrecorded were likely present. The donor was CMV seropositive and belonged to the group of more than 250 seropositive cohort members. Every donor gave a peripheral blood sample, and the peripheral blood mononuclear cells from that sample were used for TCR beta sequencing. Genomic DNA was extracted from the blood cell samples with the Qiagen DNeasy Blood Extraction Kit. Details on this clone: Its recognized antigen is unknown. No much larger clone exists at a distance of one base, and base qualities are not known.

What was sequenced was PBMCs. The sequence came from a young man in good health and CMV-seropositive. Recombination joined TRBV6-1 with TRBJ2-1; 7 junctional bases match TRBD1. This receptor has the CDR3 CASSGGRGSYNEQFF. The DNA sequence follows: TGTGCCAGCAGTGGTGGCAGGGGGTCCTACAATGAGCAGTTCTTC.